The 13 T cell receptor beta chains below were found in one sample sequenced in a study of blood T cells in healthy people across ages. The second PCR ran about 6 to 12 cycles with a sample-barcoded 5' primer and J-beta primers. TCRdb fed the 5' RACE reads into MiXCR, producing one record per CDR3 protein. The sample lists 450,000 to 700,000 distinct CDR3 sequences; 27% were seen once. Sequencing used blood. These receptors originate from a woman in her 70s in good health.

This sequence joins TRBV24-1 and TRBJ2-3; 13 bases map to TRBD2. The CDR3 contains 16 residues. Unmatched junction bases numbered 8, after V lost 7 bases and J lost 5 bases. Germline V lookup: CDR1 KGHDR, CDR2 SFDVKD. The CDR3 DNA follows: TGTGCCACCAGCAGAACTAGCGGGGGGGCGCGAGATACGCAGTATTTT. Translating it yields CATSRTSGGARDTQYF.

The genes are TRBV4-2 and TRBJ1-4, with D possibly TRBD1 on 5 matching bases. Deletions cut 4 bases from V and 0 bases from J, with 18 bases between. This CDR3 contains 18 residues. Germline CDR1 is LGHNA and CDR2 is YNFKEQ. The CDR3 spells CASSPGGTPYATNEKLFF. CDR3 in DNA: TGTGCCAGCAGCCCCGGGGGGACCCCGTATGCAACTAATGAAAAACTGTTTTTT.

Concerning this clonotype: Germline and junction disagree at one end, which may indicate a read error. The chain recombines TRBV7-7 with TRBJ2-7; D not certain. In germline, CDR1 is SSHAT, CDR2 FNYEAQ (reference sequence). This CDR3 has 15 residues. The CDR3 protein is CASSPGPTYLYEQYF. Written as DNA, the CDR3 is TGTGCTAGCAGCCCGGGCCCCACCTACCTCTACGAGCAGTACTTC.

The rearrangement uses TRBV5-5 and TRBJ2-3; tentatively, D is TRBD2 (6 bases). V was cut by 6 bases and J by 0 bases, with 20 bases left in between. This CDR3 region has 17 residues. The V gene's germline CDR1 is SGHKS and CDR2 YYEKEE (reference sequence). CDR3 residues: CASIRTGTLISTDTQYF. The CDR3, as DNA: TGTGCCAGCATCCGGACCGGGACTCTAATTAGCACAGATACGCAGTATTTT.

This chain joins TRBV15 and TRBJ2-5; D remains unclear. The germline V and J ends were trimmed by 0 bases and 1 base, with 15 bases remaining between them. CDR3 size: 17 residues. The germline gives CDR1 LNHNV, CDR2 YYDKDF (reference sequence). In nucleotides, the CDR3 is TGTGCCACCAGCAGAGATCTAGGCGGACCGATCCAAGAGACCCAGTACTTC. It specifies CATSRDLGGPIQETQYF.

This clonotype was counted only a few times. V is TRBV12-3 or TRBV12-4 and J is TRBJ1-5; D remains ambiguous. Trimming left V 6 bases short and J 3 bases short, with 15 bases between. The CDR3 has 15 residues. The CDR3 DNA reads TGTGCCAGCAGCCCGGTACGGGGTTTCAATCAGCCCCAGCATTTT. This translates into CASSPVRGFNQPQHF.

V is TRBV6-2 or TRBV6-3 and J is TRBJ1-4, with D uncertain. V was clipped by 0 bases and J by 7 bases, with 9 bases between them. CDR1 and CDR2 (germline): MNHEY, SVGEGT. The CDR3 extends over 14 amino acids. The CDR3 DNA reads TGTGCCAGCAGTTACTCGGCGACACTTGAAAAACTGTTTTTT. Translated, it gives CASSYSATLEKLFF.

The chain has TRBV3-1 and TRBJ2-1; D is perhaps TRBD1 (6 bases). V was clipped by 1 base and J by 4 bases, with 11 bases between them. The CDR3 has 15 amino acids. Germline CDR1 is LGHDT and CDR2 is YNNKEL (reference sequence). The CDR3 spells CASSQGWDTYNEQFF. In DNA, the CDR3 is TGTGCCAGCAGCCAAGGATGGGACACATACAATGAGCAGTTCTTC.

To note about this clonotype: Sequence at one end of the junction differs from germline and may be a read error. The chain's CDR3 is CASSQQGTQYF. Written as DNA, the CDR3 is TGCGCCAGCAGTCAGCAAGGGACCCAGTACTTC. This sequence joins TRBV5-1 and TRBJ2-5; the D is unclear. Germline V lookup: CDR1 SGHRS, CDR2 YFSETQ. CDR3 length: 11 amino acids.

The J gene is TRBJ2-5, the V gene TRBV2; TRBD2 agrees at 8 bases. Unmatched junction bases numbered 8, after V lost 6 bases and J lost 2 bases. The V gene's germline CDR1 is SNHLY and CDR2 FYNNEI. The CDR3 extends over 15 amino acids. The CDR3 is CASRRGGGPQETQYF. The CDR3 DNA reads as TGTGCCAGCAGGAGGGGCGGGGGGCCTCAAGAGACCCAGTACTTC.

This clonotype was detected a few times. The chain combines TRBV25-1 with TRBJ2-6, with D hard to call. Germline V gene sequence: CDR1 MGHDK, CDR2 SYGVNS. V was clipped by 8 bases and J by 2 bases, with 7 bases between them. The CDR3 is 13 amino acids. CDR3 sequence (DNA): TGTGCCAGCTCCACCCCTGGGGCCAACGTCCTGACTTTC. Its translation: CASSTPGANVLTF.

This clonotype was observed a few times. The chain carries TRBV29-1 and TRBJ1-1; D is undetermined. The length of the CDR3 is 13 residues. V was shortened by 5 bases and J by 0 bases, with 10 bases between the two germline ends. The germline CDR1 and CDR2 sequences are SQVTM and ANQGSEA. CDR3 residues: CSVCASLNTEAFF. DNA for the CDR3: TGCAGCGTTTGTGCCAGCTTGAACACTGAAGCTTTCTTT.

The chain carries TRBV5-6 and TRBJ2-3; TRBD1 aligns across 8 bases. V lost 0 bases and J lost 7; bases outside the gene matches: 7. The CDR3 runs 15 residues. Germline V lookup: CDR1 SGHDT, CDR2 YYEEEE. Here the CDR3 reads CASSLAATGVNTQYF. For the CDR3, the DNA is TGTGCCAGCAGCTTGGCCGCGACAGGGGTAAATACGCAGTATTTT.